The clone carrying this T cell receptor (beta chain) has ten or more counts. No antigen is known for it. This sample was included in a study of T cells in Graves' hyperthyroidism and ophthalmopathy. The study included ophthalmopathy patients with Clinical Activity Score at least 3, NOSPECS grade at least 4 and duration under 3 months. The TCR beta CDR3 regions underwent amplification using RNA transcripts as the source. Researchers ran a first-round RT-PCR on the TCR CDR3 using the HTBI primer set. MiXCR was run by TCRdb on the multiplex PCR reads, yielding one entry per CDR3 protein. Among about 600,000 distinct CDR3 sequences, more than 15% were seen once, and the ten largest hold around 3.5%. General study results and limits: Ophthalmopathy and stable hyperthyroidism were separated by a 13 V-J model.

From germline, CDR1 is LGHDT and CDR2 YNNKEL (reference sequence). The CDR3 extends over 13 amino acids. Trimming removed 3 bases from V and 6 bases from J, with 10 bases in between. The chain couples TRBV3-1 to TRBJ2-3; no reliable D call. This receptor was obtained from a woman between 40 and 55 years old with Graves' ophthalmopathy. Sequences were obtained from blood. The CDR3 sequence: CASSHGGTDTQYF. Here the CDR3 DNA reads TGTGCCAGCAGCCACGGCGGTACGGATACGCAGTATTTT.